This T cell receptor beta chain was recovered during a study of blood T cell repertoires in COVID-19. Study as a whole: The samples span acute and convalescent COVID-19 from the United States, Italy and Spain. PBMCs, B-cell-depleted T cells, or T cells were the source of the cDNA or gDNA that made up the material.

TCRdb's table, derived via immunoSEQ multiplex PCR, lists solely in-frame clones and lacks some. The table has 200,000 to 250,000 clones, about four fifths seen once. Enrolled through a virtual design, the participants were between about 18 and 100 years of age and came from 24 US areas. Grouping used clinical history reported by participants in a survey and questionnaire. CDR1 and CDR2 from the germline V gene are LGHNA and YNFKEQ. CDR3 length: 14 amino acids. V gave up 5 bases and J gave up 0 bases, with 8 bases separating them. The V and J genes are TRBV4-2 and TRBJ1-3; tentatively, D is TRBD1 (5 bases). Sequencing was performed on PBMCs or T cells enriched from blood (not recorded which). The TCR originated in a woman aged 40 to 49 with acute COVID-19. The CDR3 sequence: CASSDRSSGNTIYF. As DNA, the CDR3 is TGTGCCAGCAGCGACAGAAGCTCTGGAAACACCATATATTTT.